These 14 T cell receptor beta chains were all obtained from the same sample, sequenced in a study of blood T cells in healthy people across ages. For the second PCR, which ran for 7 to 11 cycles, a sample-barcoded 5' primer and a J-beta primer mix were used. Each CDR3 protein gets one entry after TCRdb re-called the 5' RACE reads with MiXCR. The repertoire holds roughly 1,100,000 distinct CDR3 sequences, with approximately 25% as singletons. These data also featured in a second study, about T cells of mothers and their children.

Source material: blood. The receptors come from a girl under 10 years old in good health.

This clonotype was counted a few times. Compared with germline, one end of the junction differs, possibly owing to a read error. The V gene is TRBV13, the J gene TRBJ2-5; 9 bases align to TRBD1. The CDR3 runs 15 residues. Germline-derived CDR1 and CDR2 are PRHDT and FYEKMQ (reference sequence). For the CDR3, the DNA is TGTGCCGGCAGCTCCGACAGGGGGGGTAGGGAGACCCAGTACTTC. Translated: CAGSSDRGGRETQYF.

This clonotype was seen only once. The chain combines TRBV28 with TRBJ1-2, with a weak D call TRBD1 (5 bases). V lost 3 bases and J lost 8, with 7 bases in between. This CDR3 is built from 11 residues. CDR1 is MDHEN, CDR2 SYDVKM, per germline. The CDR3 DNA reads as TGTGCCAGCAGTTTTTGGGGGGGCTACACCTTC. This codes for CASSFWGGYTF.

This clonotype has just a few counts. The chain joins TRBV12-3 or TRBV12-4 to TRBJ2-1, with a possible D match to TRBD1 (6 bases). V was clipped by 2 bases and J by 7 bases, with 15 bases between them. The CDR3 extends over 15 amino acids. CDR3 protein: CASSLSQGWENEQFF. DNA of the CDR3: TGTGCCAGCAGTTTAAGTCAGGGGTGGGAGAATGAGCAGTTCTTC.

The J gene is TRBJ2-1, the V gene TRBV20-1; the match to TRBD2 covers 13 bases. Looked up from germline, CDR1 is DFQATT and CDR2 is SNEGSKA (reference sequence). The CDR3 has 15 amino acids. The V segment lost 6 bases and the J segment 10 bases; nucleotides outside the gene matches: 12. The DNA of the CDR3 is TGCAGTGCCCCAATACTAGCGGGAGGGCCGGGGGAGCAGTTCTTC. Amino acids: CSAPILAGGPGEQFF.

V gene TRBV4-2 combines with J gene TRBJ2-5; unclear D gene. The DNA end is more similar to TRBJ2-7, so the J call may be wrong. The CDR3 loop spans 16 amino acids. Germline CDR1 is LGHNA and CDR2 is YNFKEQ. For the CDR3, the DNA is TGTGCCAGCAGCCAAGAAGGGCGGAGCTTCTCCTACGAGCAGTACTTC. Its translation: CASSQEGRSFSYEQYF.

The gene calls are TRBV7-8 and TRBJ2-5, with 9 bases that match TRBD2. The J call may be mistaken, given a closer DNA end match to TRBJ2-1. From germline, CDR1 is SGHVS and CDR2 FQNEAQ. The CDR3 spans 15 residues. CDR3 in amino acids: CASSFLAGRANEQFF. The CDR3, as DNA: TGTGCCAGCAGCTTTCTAGCGGGACGCGCCAATGAGCAGTTCTTC.

This clonotype was observed a few times. This rearrangement joins TRBV3-1 to TRBJ2-5; D is undetermined. CDR3 length equals 17 residues. Germline V gene sequence: CDR1 LGHDT, CDR2 YNNKEL (reference sequence). The V end was cut by 0 bases, the J end by 0 bases, with 14 bases between. CDR3 bases: TGTGCCAGCAGCCAAGATCGAGGTAGTGGGTACCAAGAGACCCAGTACTTC. Encoded protein: CASSQDRGSGYQETQYF.

The chain carries TRBV7-6 and TRBJ1-3; D is unclear. The germline CDR1 and CDR2 sequences are SGHVS and FNYEAQ. Trimming left V 1 base short and J 8 bases short, with 12 bases between. This CDR3 comprises 14 residues. The CDR3 spells CASSLEAGGDTIYF. DNA of the CDR3: TGTGCCAGCAGCTTAGAGGCAGGAGGAGACACCATATATTTT.

This clonotype was seen more than once but under ten times. V and J are TRBV2 and TRBJ2-5; D uncertain. The J call may be in error: the DNA end matches TRBJ2-1 better. Germline CDR1 and CDR2: SNHLY and FYNNEI. There are 14 residues in the CDR3. The CDR3 protein is CASSEALAGNEQFF. The CDR3 DNA reads TGTGCCAGCAGTGAAGCGCTTGCCGGGAATGAGCAGTTCTTC.

The chain links TRBV29-1 to TRBJ2-1; D is ambiguous. This CDR3 has 11 amino acids. Trimming removed 2 bases from V and 10 bases from J, with 9 bases in between. Germline CDR1 and CDR2: SQVTM and ANQGSEA. The CDR3 region is CSVEWREEQFF. The CDR3 region has the DNA TGCAGCGTTGAATGGAGAGAAGAGCAGTTCTTC.

This clonotype was seen only a few times. The genes are TRBV11-2 and TRBJ2-5, with 10 bases matching TRBD1. The DNA end favors TRBJ2-7, so the J call may be wrong. The germline CDR1 and CDR2 sequences are SGHAT and FQNNGV. The CDR3 extends over 15 amino acids. The CDR3 DNA is TGTGCCAGCAGCTCAGAGGGACAGGGGACCAACGAGCAGTACTTC. Translating it yields CASSSEGQGTNEQYF.

The rearrangement links TRBV29-1 to TRBJ1-2; D unclear. The germline V and J ends were trimmed by 4 bases and 2 bases, with 14 bases remaining between them. The CDR3 runs to 14 residues. CDR1 and CDR2 (germline): SQVTM, ANQGSEA. This CDR3 is CSVGRVNENYGYTF. The CDR3 nucleotides read TGCAGCGTTGGGAGGGTTAACGAGAACTATGGCTACACCTTC. The entire variable domain, with the rest obtained from reference TRBV29-1 and TRBJ1-2, is as follows: SAVISQKPSRDICQRGTSLTIQCQVDSQVTMMFWYRQQPGQSLTLIATANQGSEATYESGFVIDKFPISRPNLTFSTLTVSNMSPEDSSIYLCSVGRVNENYGYTFGSGTRLTVV.

The sample holds many counts of this clonotype. This chain links TRBV12-3 or TRBV12-4 with TRBJ2-1; 12 bases fit TRBD2. CDR3 length: 13 residues. Unmatched junction bases numbered 4, after V lost 6 bases and J lost 10 bases. The CDR3 protein is CASSLGLAGEQFF. In nucleotides, the CDR3 is TGTGCCAGCAGCCTTGGACTAGCGGGGGAGCAGTTCTTC.

This clonotype came up a few times. The chain combines TRBV28 with TRBJ2-1; D is unresolved. Between the trimmed V and J ends, which lost 6 bases and 10 bases, there was a span of 10 bases. This CDR3 region has 11 residues. Germline CDR1 reads MDHEN; CDR2 reads SYDVKM. CDR3 residues: CASSPLTEQFF. The CDR3 nucleotides read TGTGCCAGCAGCCCTTTGACCGAGCAGTTCTTC. The whole variable domain, remainder taken from reference TRBV28 and TRBJ2-1, is DVKVTQSSRYLVKRTGEKVFLECVQDMDHENMFWYRQDPGLGLRLIYFSYDVKMKEKGDIPEGYSVSREKKERFSLILESASTNQTSMYLCASSPLTEQFFGPGTRLTVL.